Shown below are 11 T cell receptor beta chains from a single sample sequenced in a study of post-analysis software for immune sequencing data. Every TCR beta cDNA library bore unique molecular identifiers. TCRdb analysed the PCR reads with MiXCR anew, one entry per CDR3 protein. The table records roughly 800,000 distinct CDR3 sequences, 35% to 55% of them present only once. These receptors have no identified antigens. Study-level findings and limits: The study found TRBV5-6, TRBV5-1 and TRBV20-1 among four to six TRBV segments more frequent in patients than controls.

The sample was blood. The receptors were sampled from a girl under 18 with multiple sclerosis.

The V gene is TRBV7-9, the J gene TRBJ2-7; 10 bases match TRBD1. Per germline, CDR1 SEHNR and CDR2 FQNEAQ (reference sequence). This CDR3 has 14 amino acids. J was trimmed by 6 bases and V by 5 bases; bases with no gene match: 7. The CDR3 protein is CASSPRQGALEQYF. The DNA for the CDR3 is TGTGCCAGCAGCCCCAGACAGGGGGCTCTCGAGCAGTACTTC.

This chain links TRBV5-1 with TRBJ2-1, with TRBD2 identical over 11 bases. J lost 5 bases, V lost 3 bases, and 4 bases had no gene match. The germline CDR1 and CDR2 sequences are SGHRS and YFSETQ. The CDR3 consists of 15 residues. CDR3 loop: CASSSVAGGHNEQFF. As DNA, the CDR3 is TGCGCCAGCAGCTCGGTAGCGGGAGGGCACAATGAGCAGTTCTTC.

Only a few counts were recorded for this clonotype. V gene TRBV20-1 combines with J gene TRBJ2-4; D not resolved. Trimming stripped 3 bases from V and 6 bases from J, with 12 bases between. The CDR3 has 13 amino acids. Germline V CDR1 and CDR2: DFQATT, SNEGSKA (reference sequence). As DNA, the CDR3 is TGCAGTGCTAGGAGGCTAGGTTCAAACATTCAGTACTTC. Protein product: CSARRLGSNIQYF.

The table lists this clonotype with a few counts. The V call is TRBV3-1, the J call TRBJ2-5; 8 nucleotides agree with TRBD1. The germline CDR1 and CDR2 sequences are LGHDT and YNNKEL (reference sequence). This CDR3 has 14 residues. V lost 3 bases, J lost 4 bases, and 4 bases stayed unmatched. The CDR3 nucleotides read TGTGCCAGCAGCCATCTACAGGGGGGAGAGACCCAGTACTTC. It specifies CASSHLQGGETQYF.

The chain uses TRBV19 and TRBJ1-1; D is perhaps TRBD1 (6 bases). The CDR3 consists of 19 residues. Germline V gives CDR1 LNHDA, CDR2 SQIVND (reference sequence). Between the trimmed V and J ends, which lost 4 bases and 3 bases, there was a span of 27 bases. The CDR3 protein is CASSNVGRQAFLSDTEAFF. The CDR3 DNA reads TGTGCCAGTAGTAACGTCGGGCGACAGGCTTTTTTGTCCGACACTGAAGCTTTCTTT.

The chain combines TRBV29-1 with TRBJ2-5, with TRBD2 identical over 11 bases. The trim removed 3 bases at V and 2 bases at J, leaving 5 bases unmatched. CDR3 size: 15 residues. Germline-derived CDR1 and CDR2 are SQVTM and ANQGSEA. The CDR3 is CSVEPSGRWQETQYF. The CDR3 DNA follows: TGCAGCGTTGAGCCTAGCGGGAGGTGGCAAGAGACCCAGTACTTC.

The J gene is TRBJ1-2, the V gene TRBV5-1, with a tentative D call TRBD1 (6 bases). The CDR3 runs to 16 residues. The germline V and J ends were trimmed by 1 base and 4 bases, with 17 bases remaining between them. Germline CDR1 is SGHRS and CDR2 is YFSETQ. The DNA of the CDR3 is TGCGCCAGCAGCTTGATTTCGGGACAACGGGCCTATGGCTACACCTTC. It yields the protein CASSLISGQRAYGYTF.

V usage is TRBV7-3 and J usage is TRBJ2-4; 8 positions match TRBD2. The J call may be faulty, since TRBJ2-5 better matches the DNA end. Germline CDR1 and CDR2: SGHTA and FQGTGA. This CDR3 contains 18 residues. CDR3 sequence: CASSLRATVAGRGETQYF. The DNA of the CDR3 is TGTGCCAGCAGCTTAAGGGCAACGGTAGCGGGAAGGGGAGAGACCCAGTACTTC.

V usage is TRBV7-8 and J usage is TRBJ1-5, with 8 bases matching TRBD1. Germline V gives CDR1 SGHVS, CDR2 FQNEAQ. The CDR3 covers 17 residues. V shed 5 bases, J shed 7 bases, and the junction held 16 bases outside the gene matches. The CDR3 bases are TGTGCCAGCAGCCTACAGGGGGGTGCGGTGAGCGAGCAGCCCCAGCATTTT. It yields the protein CASSLQGGAVSEQPQHF.

The V call is TRBV6-5, the J call TRBJ1-5; D not resolved. The CDR3 contains 13 residues. Germline loops: CDR1 MNHEY, CDR2 SVGAGI. The V and J ends lost 2 bases and 6 bases respectively, with 8 bases between them. For the CDR3, the DNA is TGTGCCAGCAGTTACAGACGGGGTCAGCCCCAGCATTTT. The encoded protein is CASSYRRGQPQHF.

The chain combines TRBV5-1 with TRBJ2-6, with D possibly matching TRBD2 (6 bases). The germline V and J ends were trimmed by 0 bases and 1 base, with 14 bases remaining between them. Per the germline V gene, CDR1 is SGHRS and CDR2 is YFSETQ. There are 18 residues in the CDR3. This chain's CDR3 is CASSLDGGRGSGANVLTF. The CDR3 bases are TGCGCCAGCAGCTTGGATGGAGGGAGAGGTTCTGGGGCCAACGTCCTGACTTTC.